The T cell receptor (beta chain) under discussion was sequenced for a study of neurological immune-mediated disorders. Time point described: longitudinal time-point 3. 2 million PBMCs stored at -80 C were the source of the unsorted libraries. 5'RACE employing 10-nucleotide random UMIs yielded the cDNA. Every sequencing run gave over 200 million TCR-beta sequences, taken from 15-18 subjects. TCRdb redid the calling of the 5' RACE reads with MiXCR, one entry per CDR3 protein. The top ten hold 3.1% of the sample, which has roughly 100,000 distinct CDR3 sequences, 10% to 13% seen once. Trimming cost V 5 bases and J 3 bases, with 13 bases left between them. The V gene's germline CDR1 is SGHTA and CDR2 FQGNSA. The CDR3 loop spans 14 amino acids. In its sample, this clonotype was seen many times.

This receptor was obtained from a female donor with HTLV-1-associated myelopathy (HAM/TSP). Sequenced: PBMCs. The chain combines TRBV7-2 with TRBJ2-5; D is perhaps TRBD1 (5 bases). CDR3 nucleotides: TGTGCCAGCAGCCGTCTGACAGTAGAAGAGACCCAGTACTTC. Translating gives CASSRLTVEETQYF.